This TCR beta chain appears in the sequencing data of a study of beta chain features in type 1 diabetes. Study observations and caveats: The question of HLA type influencing TCRB rearrangement was one that remained unresolved here. For Type 1 diabetes patients, all four CD4+ subsets carried TCRB CDR3s that were moderately but significantly shorter.

Expressed TCRB transcripts got sequenced, as all isolated RNA was reverse transcribed. It was found that naive, central memory and regulatory T cell samples averaged approximately 3.5 million reads. Only in-frame clones appear in the TCRdb table, and some are missing; sequencing was by immunoSEQ multiplex PCR. Among almost 350,000 clones listed, approximately 9.7% were seen once. A word on this clone: What it binds is not known.

The CDR3 totals 14 residues. From germline, CDR1 is SGHAT and CDR2 FQNNGV. Trimming stripped 4 bases from V and 5 bases from J, with 13 bases between. Sequencing input: central memory CD4+ T cells from blood. This clonotype originated in a man aged 25 to 45 with type 1 diabetes. The V gene is TRBV11-2, the J gene TRBJ2-3; TRBD1 is a possible D gene (6 bases). Here the CDR3 DNA reads TGTGCCAGCAGCTCAGGGGTTAAGAAAGATACGCAGTATTTT. Its protein product is CASSSGVKKDTQYF.